A single sample gave rise to the 30 T cell receptor beta chains below, sequenced in a study of CD8+ T cells in alopecia areata. Treatment defined: oral pan-JAK inhibitor, 5-10 mg twice daily. As the sequencing template, cDNA was produced by extracting RNA and reverse transcribing it. Produced via immunoSEQ multiplex PCR; TCRdb's table is partial and in-frame only. The repertoire holds 150,000 to 200,000 clones, with roughly 60% as singletons. The sample consisted of CD4+ T cells sorted from blood, taken at week 49, from a patient treated with tofacitinib. The receptor source for this set is a human donor with alopecia areata.

The rearrangement joins TRBV7-6 to TRBJ1-2; D is undetermined. V gave up 5 bases and J gave up 8 bases, with 12 bases separating them. Germline lookup yields CDR1 SGHVS and CDR2 FNYEAQ. CDR3 length: 12 amino acids. DNA of the CDR3: TGTGCCAGCAGCCCCGCCCGTGGGGGCTACACCTTC. Translating it yields CASSPARGGYTF.

J is TRBJ2-4 and V is TRBV5-1; D is unclear. Trimming took 0 bases from V and 1 from J, leaving 14 bases between them. The CDR3 covers 17 residues. Germline loops: CDR1 SGHRS, CDR2 YFSETQ. The CDR3 nucleotides read TGCGCCAGCAGCTTGGAGAAGGGCCTCGGGGCCAAAAACATTCAGTACTTC. This encodes CASSLEKGLGAKNIQYF. Full variable domain (remainder filled in from reference TRBV5-1 and TRBJ2-4): KAGVTQTPRYLIKTRGQQVTLSCSPISGHRSVSWYQQTPGQGLQFLFEYFSETQRNKGNFPGRFSGRQFSNSRSEMNVSTLELGDSALYLCASSLEKGLGAKNIQYFGAGTRLSVL.

V gene TRBV5-1 combines with J gene TRBJ2-7, with D perhaps matching TRBD2 (5 bases). CDR1 SGHRS and CDR2 YFSETQ come from the germline V gene. CDR3 length: 12 amino acids. V lost 3 bases and J lost 3, with 7 bases in between. CDR3 sequence: CASSSRGYEQYF. As DNA, the CDR3 is TGCGCCAGCAGCTCCCGGGGCTACGAGCAGTACTTC.

The rearrangement uses TRBV30 and TRBJ2-7; perhaps TRBD1 as D (5 bases). Per the germline V gene, CDR1 is GTSNPN and CDR2 is SVGIG (reference sequence). Deletions cut 3 bases from V and 1 base from J, with 10 bases between. This CDR3 spans 13 amino acids. As DNA, the CDR3 is TGTGCCTGGAGGAAAGGGGAATCCTACGAGCAGTACTTC. Its protein product is CAWRKGESYEQYF. Complete variable domain (other parts from reference TRBV30 and TRBJ2-7): SQTIHQWPATLVQPVGSPLSLECTVEGTSNPNLYWYRQAAGRGLQLLFYSVGIGQISSEVPQNLSASRPQDRQFILSSKKLLLSDSGFYLCAWRKGESYEQYFGPGTRLTVT.

This clone was observed a handful of times. The chain carries TRBV10-3 and TRBJ1-6; D possibly corresponds to TRBD1 (5 bases). CDR3 length equals 14 residues. V gave up 6 bases and J gave up 7 bases, with 13 bases separating them. Germline lookup yields CDR1 ENHRY and CDR2 SYGVKD. CDR3 loop: CAIRSRVENSPLHF. The CDR3 coding sequence is TGTGCCATCAGAAGCAGGGTTGAAAATTCACCCCTCCACTTT.

This clone turned up a few times. The rearrangement joins TRBV30 to TRBJ1-1; TRBD1 agrees at 7 bases. V was pared by 5 bases and J by 3 bases, with 3 bases of the junction left unmatched. CDR3 size: 12 residues. Looked up from germline, CDR1 is GTSNPN and CDR2 is SVGIG (reference sequence). CDR3 sequence: CAWADRDTEAFF. CDR3 bases: TGTGCCTGGGCAGACAGGGACACTGAAGCTTTCTTT.

Only a few counts were recorded for this clone. The chain has TRBV20-1 and TRBJ1-1; no clear D. Between the trimmed V and J ends, which lost 5 bases and 1 base, there was a span of 5 bases. The CDR3 extends over 11 amino acids. CDR1 is DFQATT and CDR2 is SNEGSKA in the germline V gene (reference sequence). The CDR3 loop is CSAGTNTEAFF. CDR3 DNA sequence: TGCAGTGCTGGTACGAACACTGAAGCTTTCTTT.

This clone has a single count. This chain links TRBV29-1 with TRBJ1-2; maybe TRBD1 (5 bases). This CDR3 is built from 14 residues. Trimming pared 3 bases from V and 0 bases from J, leaving 11 bases between. CDR1 and CDR2 (germline): SQVTM, ANQGSEA. CDR3 nucleotide sequence: TGCAGCGTTGATTGGACACCTACTAACTATGGCTACACCTTC. This translates into CSVDWTPTNYGYTF.

The chain is built from TRBV9 and TRBJ1-6; weak D call: TRBD1 (6 bases). CDR1 is SGDLS, CDR2 YYNGEE, per germline. The CDR3 is made up of 17 amino acids. V was cut by 3 bases and J by 8 bases, with 21 bases left in between. CDR3 DNA sequence: TGTGCCAGCAGCGCGGAGGGGGGAGGTGCGGTACATTCACCCCTCCACTTT. It codes for CASSAEGGGAVHSPLHF.

The chain employs TRBV10-3 and TRBJ2-5; possibly TRBD2 for D (5 bases). V shed 7 bases and J shed 5 bases, with 14 bases lying between them. The CDR3 is made up of 13 amino acids. Germline CDR1 ENHRY, CDR2 SYGVKD. As DNA, the CDR3 is TGTGCCATCACCAACGGGGTCGGGGAGACCCAGTACTTC. The encoded protein is CAITNGVGETQYF.

This clone has just a few counts. The chain joins TRBV5-6 to TRBJ2-3; possibly TRBD1 for D (6 bases). V was clipped by 1 base and J by 3 bases, with 6 bases between them. Per germline, CDR1 SGHDT and CDR2 YYEEEE. The CDR3 loop spans 13 amino acids. DNA of the CDR3: TGTGCCAGCAGCTTGACAGGGACAGATACGCAGTATTTT. This codes for CASSLTGTDTQYF. The full variable domain, with the rest looked up from reference TRBV5-6 and TRBJ2-3, is DAGVTQSPTHLIKTRGQQVTLRCSPKSGHDTVSWYQQALGQGPQFIFQYYEEEERQRGNFPDRFSGHQFPNYSSELNVNALLLGDSALYLCASSLTGTDTQYFGPGTRLTVL.

This clone was counted between two and nine times. The J gene is TRBJ2-2, the V gene TRBV9, with 10 bases lining up with TRBD1. Trimming removed 2 bases from V and 6 bases from J; junction bases left unmatched: 4. The V gene's germline CDR1 is SGDLS and CDR2 YYNGEE. The CDR3 length is 15 residues. DNA for the CDR3: TGTGCCAGCAGCGTCACCGGGACAGGGGCCGGGGAGCTGTTTTTT. Amino acids: CASSVTGTGAGELFF.

This chain uses TRBV29-1 with TRBJ2-3, with D maybe TRBD2 (5 bases). V lost 7 bases, J lost 8 bases, and 16 bases lay in between. The CDR3 consists of 12 residues. Per the germline V gene, CDR1 is SQVTM and CDR2 is ANQGSEA. CDR3 sequence reads: CSGTTARVTQYF. DNA of the CDR3: TGCAGCGGAACCACGGCGCGGGTTACGCAGTATTTT.

The chain carries TRBV5-1 and TRBJ2-7; weak D call: TRBD1 (5 bases). Germline CDR1 reads SGHRS; CDR2 reads YFSETQ. V was shortened by 0 bases and J by 2 bases, with 6 bases between the two germline ends. The CDR3 covers 13 residues. The CDR3 DNA is TGCGCCAGCAGCTTGGAGGGGACCTACGAGCAGTACTTC. It yields the protein CASSLEGTYEQYF.

The rearrangement joins TRBV7-9 to TRBJ2-1; D gene ambiguous. The CDR3 runs to 15 residues. The V gene's germline CDR1 is SEHNR and CDR2 FQNEAQ (reference sequence). Trimming removed 4 bases at V and 10 bases at J, with 20 bases between. CDR3 sequence (DNA): TGTGCCAGCAGCTCCCCGGGTGGGCAAGCTAAGGAGCAGTTCTTC. Its translation is CASSSPGGQAKEQFF. The full variable domain, in which reference TRBV7-9 and TRBJ2-1 provide the parts outside the CDR3, is DTGVSQNPRHKITKRGQNVTFRCDPISEHNRLYWYRQTLGQGPEFLTYFQNEAQLEKSRLLSDRFSAERPKGSFSTLEIQRTEQGDSAMYLCASSSPGGQAKEQFFGPGTRLTVL.

V and J are TRBV7-2 and TRBJ1-2; D possibly corresponds to TRBD1 (5 bases). The CDR3 runs 15 residues. Per germline, CDR1 SGHTA and CDR2 FQGNSA. V gave up 4 bases and J gave up 4 bases, with 16 bases separating them. This CDR3 is CASSSEGTGLYGYTF. The DNA of the CDR3 is TGTGCCAGCAGCTCCGAAGGGACGGGCCTCTATGGCTACACCTTC.

CDR3 loop: CSGLGTRGSSTDTQYF. CDR3 coding DNA: TGCAGCGGTCTTGGTACGAGGGGGTCGAGCACAGATACGCAGTATTTT. This chain joins TRBV29-1 and TRBJ2-3; tentative D call: TRBD1 (6 bases). This CDR3 is built from 16 residues. The V gene lost 7 bases and the J gene lost 0 bases, with 20 bases spanning the gap. Germline lookup yields CDR1 SQVTM and CDR2 ANQGSEA.

J is TRBJ2-3 and V is TRBV4-3; D call uncertain. Trimming shortened V by 1 base and J by 4 bases, and 9 bases separated the two germline ends. The CDR3 extends over 14 amino acids. CDR1 and CDR2 from the germline V gene are LGHNA and YSLEER. The CDR3 sequence is CASSQGGFADTQYF. The CDR3 DNA reads TGCGCCAGCAGCCAAGGTGGATTTGCAGATACGCAGTATTTT.

The rearrangement links TRBV15 to TRBJ1-5; D is perhaps TRBD1 (5 bases). Germline V CDR1 and CDR2: LNHNV, YYDKDF (reference sequence). CDR3 size: 15 residues. Trimming pared 3 bases from V and 6 bases from J, leaving 15 bases between. CDR3 nucleotides: TGTGCCACCAGCAGGGCCGGGGGTTACAGTCAGCCCCAGCATTTT. Protein product: CATSRAGGYSQPQHF. Combining the CDR3 with reference TRBV15 and TRBJ1-5 gives the whole variable domain DAMVIQNPRYQVTQFGKPVTLSCSQTLNHNVMYWYQQKSSQAPKLLFHYYDKDFNNEADTPDNFQSRRPNTSFCFLDIRSPGLGDTAMYLCATSRAGGYSQPQHFGDGTRLSIL.

At least ten counts were recorded for this clone. The CDR3 protein is CASSQVREFKNTGELFF. DNA of the CDR3: TGCGCCAGCAGCCAAGTAAGGGAGTTCAAGAACACCGGGGAGCTGTTTTTT. The chain recombines TRBV4-1 with TRBJ2-2; D may be TRBD2 (5 bases). Trimming cost V 1 base and J 1 base, with 13 bases left between them. The germline V gene encodes CDR1 MGHRA and CDR2 YSYEKL. There are 17 residues in the CDR3.

The genes are TRBV11-2 and TRBJ1-2, with D possibly TRBD1 on 6 matching bases. The CDR3 covers 13 residues. Germline loops: CDR1 SGHAT, CDR2 FQNNGV. Trimming left V 4 bases short and J 2 bases short, with 8 bases between. This chain's CDR3 is CASSSDSNYGYTF. DNA of the CDR3: TGTGCCAGCAGCTCGGACAGCAACTATGGCTACACCTTC.

The V and J genes are TRBV27 and TRBJ1-6; possibly TRBD1 for D (6 bases). There are 13 residues in the CDR3. Trimming stripped 5 bases from V and 9 bases from J, with 11 bases between. The germline CDR1 and CDR2 sequences are MNHEY and SMNVEV (reference sequence). CDR3 DNA: TGTGCCAGCAGTCAGGACAGTCGTTCACCCCTCCACTTT. It codes for CASSQDSRSPLHF.

The chain combines TRBV7-7 with TRBJ2-5, with TRBD1 matching over 7 bases. This CDR3 contains 15 residues. Germline V lookup: CDR1 SSHAT, CDR2 FNYEAQ (reference sequence). Trimming removed 6 bases from V and 1 base from J; junction bases left unmatched: 8. CDR3 sequence (DNA): TGTGCCAGCAGTAAAAAGGGACAGTTCCAAGAGACCCAGTACTTC. Translating gives CASSKKGQFQETQYF. Drawing the rest from reference TRBV7-7 and TRBJ2-5, the complete variable domain is GAGVSQSPRYKVTKRGQDVTLRCDPISSHATLYWYQQALGQGPEFLTYFNYEAQPDKSGLPSDRFSAERPEGSISTLTIQRTEQRDSAMYRCASSKKGQFQETQYFGPGTRLLVL.

The J gene is TRBJ1-1, the V gene TRBV5-6; a possible D gene is TRBD1 (5 bases). Deletions cut 4 bases from V and 0 bases from J, with 10 bases between. The CDR3 consists of 14 residues. Germline assignment: CDR1 SGHDT and CDR2 YYEEEE. CDR3 in amino acids: CASSGGRMNTEAFF. CDR3 sequence (DNA): TGTGCCAGCAGCGGGGGACGGATGAACACTGAAGCTTTCTTT.

This chain joins TRBV15 and TRBJ2-5; 16 bases line up with TRBD2. The CDR3 is 16 residues long. V lost 4 bases and J lost 7; bases outside the gene matches: 6. In germline, CDR1 is LNHNV, CDR2 YYDKDF (reference sequence). The CDR3 DNA follows: TGTGCCACCAGCACTGGGACTAGCGGGGGGGTTGGGACCCAGTACTTC. Its protein is CATSTGTSGGVGTQYF. Based on the CDR3 plus reference TRBV15 and TRBJ2-5, the full variable domain is DAMVIQNPRYQVTQFGKPVTLSCSQTLNHNVMYWYQQKSSQAPKLLFHYYDKDFNNEADTPDNFQSRRPNTSFCFLDIRSPGLGDTAMYLCATSTGTSGGVGTQYFGPGTRLLVL.

J is TRBJ2-7 and V is TRBV7-2; either TRBD1 or TRBD2 may fit D (5 bases each). CDR1 is SGHTA, CDR2 FQGNSA, per germline. CDR3 length: 13 residues. V was cut by 7 bases and J by 3 bases, with 13 bases left in between. The chain's CDR3 is CASMGEWSYEQYF. CDR3 DNA sequence: TGTGCCAGCATGGGGGAATGGAGCTACGAGCAGTACTTC.

J is TRBJ1-1 and V is TRBV30, with a weak D call TRBD1 (5 bases). CDR1 is GTSNPN, CDR2 SVGIG, per germline (reference sequence). The CDR3 runs 14 residues. Between the trimmed V and J ends, which lost 3 bases and 1 base, there was a span of 12 bases. The CDR3, as DNA: TGTGCCTGGAGGTCAGGGTCGGAGAACACTGAAGCTTTCTTT. It specifies CAWRSGSENTEAFF.

This clone was observed once. The chain joins TRBV27 to TRBJ1-2; D remains ambiguous. Germline CDR1 is MNHEY and CDR2 is SMNVEV (reference sequence). The V and J ends lost 6 bases and 4 bases respectively, with 15 bases between them. The CDR3 runs 14 residues. CDR3 sequence: CASSPRADTYGYTF. The CDR3 nucleotides read TGTGCCAGCAGCCCTCGGGCGGATACCTATGGCTACACCTTC.

This clone showed up just a few times. This sequence joins TRBV29-1 and TRBJ2-3, with no clear D. Germline V lookup: CDR1 SQVTM, CDR2 ANQGSEA. V lost 3 bases, J lost 2 bases, and 9 bases lay in between. The length of the CDR3 is 13 residues. The DNA for the CDR3 is TGCAGCGTTGAGGCTAGGCTCACAGATACGCAGTATTTT. Its translation: CSVEARLTDTQYF.

The chain carries TRBV29-1 and TRBJ1-2, with D hard to call. This CDR3 region has 11 residues. CDR1 and CDR2 (germline): SQVTM, ANQGSEA. Deletions cut 0 bases from V and 10 bases from J, with 9 bases between. The CDR3 region has the DNA TGCAGCGTTGAAGAGGGGAGGTTCTACACCTTC. Its translation is CSVEEGRFYTF. The variable domain in full, completed from reference TRBV29-1 and TRBJ1-2, reads SAVISQKPSRDICQRGTSLTIQCQVDSQVTMMFWYRQQPGQSLTLIATANQGSEATYESGFVIDKFPISRPNLTFSTLTVSNMSPEDSSIYLCSVEEGRFYTFGSGTRLTVV.